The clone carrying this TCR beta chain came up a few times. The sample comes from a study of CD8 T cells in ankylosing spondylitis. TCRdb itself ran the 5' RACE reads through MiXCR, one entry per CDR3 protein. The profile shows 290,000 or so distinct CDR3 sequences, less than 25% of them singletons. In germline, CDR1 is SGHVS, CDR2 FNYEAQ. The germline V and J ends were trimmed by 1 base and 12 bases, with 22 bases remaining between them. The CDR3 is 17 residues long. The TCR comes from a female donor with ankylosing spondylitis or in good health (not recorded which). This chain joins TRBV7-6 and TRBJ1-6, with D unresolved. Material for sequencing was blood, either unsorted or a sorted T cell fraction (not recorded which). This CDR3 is CASSLGIGTGPELPLHF. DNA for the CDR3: TGTGCCAGCAGCTTAGGTATTGGAACCGGGCCTGAGTTACCCCTCCACTTT. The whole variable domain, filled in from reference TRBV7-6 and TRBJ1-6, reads GAGVSQSPRYKVTKRGQDVALRCDPISGHVSLYWYRQALGQGPEFLTYFNYEAQQDKSGLPNDRFSAERPEGSISTLTIQRTEQRDSAMYRCASSLGIGTGPELPLHFGNGTRLTVT.